This entry lists 30 T cell receptor beta chains sequenced from one sample in a study of shared clonotypes between healthy human individuals. The assay was immunoSEQ multiplex PCR, and TCRdb's table has in-frame clones only and misses some. The sample holds millions of clones, 90% to 95% seen once. Sequencing input: naive CD4+ T cells sorted from blood. Subset described: CD45RA+ positively selected. The receptor set was obtained from a man aged 18 to 30 in good health.

The J gene is TRBJ1-4, the V gene TRBV30; D perhaps matches TRBD1 (5 bases). V lost 1 base to trimming and J lost 2 bases, with 11 bases between them. CDR1 is GTSNPN, CDR2 SVGIG, per germline (reference sequence). CDR3 length equals 15 residues. CDR3 region: CAWSEKGPTNEKLFF. CDR3 in DNA: TGTGCCTGGAGTGAGAAGGGGCCTACTAATGAAAAACTGTTTTTT.

As DNA, the CDR3 is TGTGCCACTTCCTACAGGGCGGGCTATGGCTACACCTTC. The encoded protein is CATSYRAGYGYTF. The chain has TRBV19 and TRBJ1-2; D might be TRBD1 (6 bases). The CDR3 is 13 residues long. CDR1 is LNHDA, CDR2 SQIVND, per germline (reference sequence). With 10 bases removed from V and 4 bases from J, the gap between germline ends came to 16 bases.

This chain uses TRBV11-2 with TRBJ2-7; TRBD2 is a possible D gene (5 bases). Trimming took 0 bases from V and 12 from J, leaving 9 bases between them. Germline V gene sequence: CDR1 SGHAT, CDR2 FQNNGV. This CDR3 is built from 11 residues. The CDR3 loop is CASSLETKAYF. CDR3 nucleotide sequence: TGTGCCAGCAGCTTAGAGACTAAGGCGTACTTC.

The chain has TRBV2 and TRBJ2-3; 7 bases are shared with TRBD1. V lost 8 bases and J lost 0; bases outside the gene matches: 14. The CDR3 has 17 residues. CDR1 is SNHLY, CDR2 FYNNEI, per germline. Here the CDR3 DNA reads TGTGCCAGCGACCCAATAGACAGGGCAGCTAGCACAGATACGCAGTATTTT. This gives the protein CASDPIDRAASTDTQYF.

J is TRBJ2-4 and V is TRBV4-1; 10 bases are shared with TRBD2. The V segment lost 6 bases and the J segment 7 bases; nucleotides outside the gene matches: 6. Per the germline V gene, CDR1 is MGHRA and CDR2 is YSYEKL. This CDR3 contains 14 residues. As DNA, the CDR3 is TGCGCCAGCAGTAAGGGACTAGCGAGTAACATTCAGTACTTC. Its protein product is CASSKGLASNIQYF.

The V gene is TRBV6-1, the J gene TRBJ2-1; 10 bases map to TRBD2. Germline CDR1 is MNHNS and CDR2 is SASEGT. With V trimmed by 2 bases and J by 8 bases, 15 bases remained unmatched. CDR3 length: 18 residues. CDR3 bases: TGTGCCAGCAGTGAAAGGCGAAGGTCTAGCGGGAGAGGGGATGAGCAGTTCTTC. Residues: CASSERRRSSGRGDEQFF.

This clone showed up just once. The genes are TRBV9 and TRBJ2-3, with 7 bases fitting TRBD2. There are 16 residues in the CDR3. V lost 3 bases, J lost 0 bases, and 7 bases stayed unmatched. The germline CDR1 and CDR2 sequences are SGDLS and YYNGEE. CDR3 nucleotide sequence: TGTGCCAGCAGCGGACCGGGACTACAAAGCACAGATACGCAGTATTTT. This encodes CASSGPGLQSTDTQYF.

A single count supports this clone. The chain joins TRBV5-1 to TRBJ1-4, with D uncertain. Germline CDR1 is SGHRS and CDR2 is YFSETQ. The germline V and J ends were trimmed by 0 bases and 0 bases, with 12 bases remaining between them. This CDR3 contains 17 residues. The CDR3, as DNA: TGCGCCAGCAGCTTGGTGGGGAAGTTGGCAACTAATGAAAAACTGTTTTTT. Translation gives CASSLVGKLATNEKLFF. The entire variable domain, with the rest obtained from reference TRBV5-1 and TRBJ1-4, is as follows: KAGVTQTPRYLIKTRGQQVTLSCSPISGHRSVSWYQQTPGQGLQFLFEYFSETQRNKGNFPGRFSGRQFSNSRSEMNVSTLELGDSALYLCASSLVGKLATNEKLFFGSGTQLSVL.

This clone was recorded a few times. The J gene is TRBJ1-4, the V gene TRBV11-2; unclear D gene. CDR3 length: 17 residues. Germline CDR1 is SGHAT and CDR2 is FQNNGV. Trimming removed 5 bases at V and 0 bases at J, with 16 bases between. CDR3 sequence reads: CASSHYRGPATNEKLFF. In DNA, the CDR3 is TGTGCCAGCAGCCATTACCGAGGGCCTGCAACTAATGAAAAACTGTTTTTT.

The chain recombines TRBV27 with TRBJ1-1; D remains unclear. CDR1 is MNHEY and CDR2 is SMNVEV in the germline V gene (reference sequence). The V gene lost 7 bases and the J gene lost 4 bases, with 16 bases spanning the gap. There are 14 residues in the CDR3. CDR3 DNA sequence: TGTGCCAGCAAGGGTTTTGGGGTGGGCACTGAAGCTTTCTTT. Protein product: CASKGFGVGTEAFF.

The table lists this clone with a count of one. The J gene is TRBJ2-7, the V gene TRBV28; D not resolved. V lost 4 bases to trimming and J lost 4 bases, with 8 bases between them. Per the germline V gene, CDR1 is MDHEN and CDR2 is SYDVKM. The CDR3 length is 12 residues. CDR3 nucleotides: TGTGCCAGCAGTTCGGTCGAGTACGAGCAGTACTTC. Translation gives CASSSVEYEQYF.

Comments on this clone: The sample carries other DNA sequences with the same CDR3. The CDR3 region is CSAAHYEQYF. DNA of the CDR3: TGCAGTGCTGCTCACTACGAGCAGTACTTC. The rearrangement joins TRBV20-1 to TRBJ2-7; D gene unclear. This CDR3 has 10 amino acids. Germline V gene sequence: CDR1 DFQATT, CDR2 SNEGSKA (reference sequence). Trimming took 5 bases from V and 3 from J, leaving 5 bases between them.

This sequence joins TRBV5-8 and TRBJ2-1; D not resolved. CDR3 length equals 12 residues. Germline V gene sequence: CDR1 SGHTS, CDR2 YDEGEE. V was shortened by 0 bases and J by 10 bases, with 8 bases between the two germline ends. CDR3 bases: TGTGCCAGCAGCTTGGTTACAGAGGAGCAGTTCTTC. Protein product: CASSLVTEEQFF.

The rearrangement joins TRBV5-4 to TRBJ1-6; D is unresolved. The CDR3 loop spans 15 amino acids. V lost 1 base and J lost 3, with 8 bases in between. In germline, CDR1 is SGHNT, CDR2 YYREEE (reference sequence). CDR3 bases: TGTGCCAGCAGCTTGTCCCCGGACTATAATTCACCCCTCCACTTT. Translating it yields CASSLSPDYNSPLHF. Drawing the rest from reference TRBV5-4 and TRBJ1-6, the complete variable domain is ETGVTQSPTHLIKTRGQQVTLRCSSQSGHNTVSWYQQALGQGPQFIFQYYREEENGRGNFPPRFSGLQFPNYSSELNVNALELDDSALYLCASSLSPDYNSPLHFGNGTRLTVT.

This clone appeared a single time. The same CDR3 also results from other DNA sequences found in this sample. The chain couples TRBV7-2 to TRBJ2-1; TRBD2 matches at 7 bases. The CDR3 contains 15 residues. The V gene's germline CDR1 is SGHTA and CDR2 FQGNSA. V trimming: 2 bases; J trimming: 4 bases; junction bases outside the gene matches: 5. CDR3: CASSLTGGGYNEQFF. CDR3 DNA sequence: TGTGCCAGCAGCTTAACTGGGGGGGGATACAATGAGCAGTTCTTC.

The V call is TRBV5-6, the J call TRBJ2-3, with a possible D match to TRBD2 (6 bases). V lost 2 bases, J lost 2 bases, and 12 bases lay in between. Germline V gene sequence: CDR1 SGHDT, CDR2 YYEEEE. The CDR3 has 15 amino acids. The CDR3 loop reads CASSFFGLYTDTQYF. The CDR3 coding sequence is TGTGCCAGCAGCTTTTTCGGACTATACACAGATACGCAGTATTTT.

This clone was seen only once. This rearrangement joins TRBV7-9 to TRBJ2-3; 8 nucleotides match TRBD2. Germline V gene sequence: CDR1 SEHNR, CDR2 FQNEAQ (reference sequence). The CDR3 length is 15 residues. After removal of 2 bases from V and 6 bases from J, the junction contained 7 bases not matched to a gene. CDR3 sequence: CASSLQAGAADTQYF. In nucleotides, the CDR3 is TGTGCCAGCAGCTTACAAGCGGGGGCTGCGGATACGCAGTATTTT.

The rearrangement links TRBV7-9 to TRBJ2-5; 9 positions agree with TRBD1. Germline CDR1 is SEHNR and CDR2 is FQNEAQ (reference sequence). The CDR3 runs to 17 residues. V shed 1 base, J shed 3 bases, and the junction held 9 bases outside the gene matches. The CDR3 loop reads CASSLGPWGQGKETQYF. The CDR3 DNA sequence: TGTGCCAGCAGCTTAGGGCCCTGGGGACAGGGAAAAGAGACCCAGTACTTC.

The V and J genes are TRBV5-6 and TRBJ2-7; D is uncertain. Germline loops: CDR1 SGHDT, CDR2 YYEEEE. The CDR3 sequence is 14 residues long. V was cut by 5 bases and J by 2 bases, with 14 bases left in between. The CDR3 DNA is TGTGCCAGCAGTCCGATGGGGAAGACCTACGAGCAGTACTTC. The encoded protein is CASSPMGKTYEQYF.

This clone was seen only a few times. This CDR3 is also generated by other DNA sequences in the sample. The chain uses TRBV19 and TRBJ1-1; 7 bases agree with TRBD1. Germline V lookup: CDR1 LNHDA, CDR2 SQIVND (reference sequence). The junction had 3 bases not matched to a gene; V was cut back by 6 bases and J by 5 bases. The length of the CDR3 is 12 residues. CDR3 amino acids: CASSLQGTEAFF. The CDR3 nucleotides read TGTGCCAGTAGCCTACAGGGGACTGAAGCTTTCTTT.

V usage is TRBV29-1 and J usage is TRBJ2-5; maybe TRBD2 (6 bases). The assigned J gene may be wrong: the sequence end matches TRBJ2-7 better. Germline CDR1 and CDR2: SQVTM and ANQGSEA. This CDR3 comprises 11 residues. The CDR3 is CSVEGGYEQYF. In nucleotides, the CDR3 is TGCAGCGTTGAGGGGGGATACGAGCAGTACTTC.

Only one count was recorded for this clone. The V gene is TRBV6-5, the J gene TRBJ2-1; TRBD2 is a possible D gene (5 bases). V dropped 7 bases and J dropped 3 bases, with 10 bases sitting between them. This CDR3 contains 13 residues. Germline CDR1 reads MNHEY; CDR2 reads SVGAGI. The CDR3 region is CASTASLYNEQFF. The CDR3 nucleotides are TGTGCCAGCACGGCTAGCCTCTACAATGAGCAGTTCTTC.

The genes are TRBV9 and TRBJ2-7; 7 nucleotides line up with TRBD1. CDR1 is SGDLS and CDR2 is YYNGEE in the germline V gene. The CDR3 has 14 amino acids. The junction had 8 bases not matched to a gene; V was cut back by 4 bases and J by 4 bases. The CDR3 here is CASSRQGGSYEQYF. As DNA, the CDR3 is TGTGCCAGCAGCAGACAGGGCGGTTCATACGAGCAGTACTTC.

The chain is built from TRBV28 and TRBJ1-5, with D possibly matching TRBD1 (6 bases). The CDR3 contains 13 residues. The V gene lost 8 bases and the J gene lost 6 bases, with 14 bases spanning the gap. CDR1 and CDR2 (germline): MDHEN, SYDVKM. CDR3 amino acids: CASGIGGVQPQHF. The CDR3 nucleotides are TGTGCCAGCGGAATCGGGGGCGTTCAGCCCCAGCATTTT.

The chain combines TRBV28 with TRBJ1-1; unclear D gene. Trimming pared 4 bases from V and 3 bases from J, leaving 3 bases between. CDR1 and CDR2 (germline): MDHEN, SYDVKM. The CDR3 totals 11 residues. The CDR3 DNA reads as TGTGCCAGCAGTTACTACACTGAAGCTTTCTTT. It codes for CASSYYTEAFF. Combining the CDR3 with reference TRBV28 and TRBJ1-1 gives the whole variable domain DVKVTQSSRYLVKRTGEKVFLECVQDMDHENMFWYRQDPGLGLRLIYFSYDVKMKEKGDIPEGYSVSREKKERFSLILESASTNQTSMYLCASSYYTEAFFGQGTRLTVV.

V and J are TRBV27 and TRBJ2-5; unclear D gene. The length of the CDR3 is 12 residues. V lost 3 bases, J lost 4 bases, and 6 bases lay in between. Germline V gene data show CDR1 as MNHEY and CDR2 as SMNVEV (reference sequence). This CDR3 is CASSFPSETQYF. The CDR3 bases are TGTGCCAGCAGTTTCCCTTCAGAGACCCAGTACTTC.

This clone was picked up one time. The chain has TRBV5-1 and TRBJ1-2, with TRBD1 identical over 8 bases. J was trimmed by 10 bases and V by 3 bases; bases with no gene match: 2. This CDR3 has 11 residues. Germline V lookup: CDR1 SGHRS, CDR2 YFSETQ. The CDR3 DNA follows: TGCGCCAGCAGCTCAGGGGGCGCCTACACCTTC. It is translated as CASSSGGAYTF.

This clone has a single count. The chain recombines TRBV19 with TRBJ2-2; D ambiguous. Trimming pared 3 bases from V and 5 bases from J, leaving 7 bases between. CDR1 and CDR2 from the germline V gene are LNHDA and SQIVND (reference sequence). The length of the CDR3 is 13 residues. CDR3 region: CASSITETGELFF. The CDR3 bases are TGTGCCAGTAGTATCACGGAAACCGGGGAGCTGTTTTTT.

V is TRBV7-3 and J is TRBJ2-3; D is undetermined. With 2 bases removed from V and 2 bases from J, the gap between germline ends came to 8 bases. This CDR3 is 14 amino acids long. Germline V gives CDR1 SGHTA, CDR2 FQGTGA. The CDR3 sequence is CASSLARSTDTQYF. The CDR3 nucleotides read TGTGCCAGCAGCTTAGCTAGGTCCACAGATACGCAGTATTTT.

In DNA, the CDR3 is TGCGCCAGCAGCCATCCCGGGACTAATGAGCAGTTCTTC. Protein product: CASSHPGTNEQFF. This chain links TRBV4-1 with TRBJ2-1; D perhaps matches TRBD2 (6 bases). Per the germline V gene, CDR1 is MGHRA and CDR2 is YSYEKL. This CDR3 spans 13 amino acids. The V and J ends lost 3 bases and 7 bases respectively, with 10 bases between them.